The 31 T cell receptor beta chains reported below all come from one sample, sequenced in a study of cytotoxic CD8 clonotypes in ibrutinib-treated CLL. Only in-frame clones appear in the TCRdb table, and some are missing; sequencing was by immunoSEQ multiplex PCR. This table has about 140,000 clones, roughly 80% appearing once. Sample: PBMCs, taken after 12 months of ibrutinib treatment. The origin of the receptors is a human donor with chronic lymphocytic leukemia.

The rearrangement uses TRBV18 and TRBJ2-1; D remains unclear. This CDR3 has 14 residues. CDR1 and CDR2 from the germline V gene are KGHSH and LQKENI. V was clipped by 1 base and J by 1 base, with 5 bases between them. Here the CDR3 reads CASSPLGSYNEQFF. The CDR3 DNA sequence: TGTGCCAGCTCACCACTCGGGTCCTACAATGAGCAGTTCTTC.

The chain carries TRBV2 and TRBJ2-1; 8 bases map to TRBD2. Losses at the gene ends were 7 bases for V and 4 bases for J; bases not matched to a gene: 3. Germline CDR1 and CDR2: SNHLY and FYNNEI. This CDR3 has 13 amino acids. CDR3 sequence: CASNKRGYNEQFF. CDR3 DNA: TGTGCCAGCAACAAGCGGGGGTACAATGAGCAGTTCTTC.

The rearrangement uses TRBV6-5 and TRBJ2-2, with D perhaps being TRBD1 or TRBD2 (6 bases each). This CDR3 spans 13 amino acids. Germline lookup yields CDR1 MNHEY and CDR2 SVGAGI. V was trimmed by 7 bases and J by 4 bases, leaving 10 bases between them. The CDR3 DNA is TGTGCCAGCATCAAGGGGGGCACCGGGGAGCTGTTTTTT. Its protein is CASIKGGTGELFF.

A few counts support this clone. The genes are TRBV6-5 and TRBJ2-5; TRBD2 aligns across 7 bases. With V trimmed by 0 bases and J by 4 bases, 8 bases remained unmatched. The germline CDR1 and CDR2 sequences are MNHEY and SVGAGI. CDR3 length: 16 residues. Written as DNA, the CDR3 is TGTGCCAGCAGTTACTCTGGGGGAGGGCCTGGAGAGACCCAGTACTTC. Protein: CASSYSGGGPGETQYF.

The rearrangement uses TRBV27 and TRBJ2-3; D is unclear. The CDR3 extends over 9 amino acids. Germline loops: CDR1 MNHEY, CDR2 SMNVEV (reference sequence). The CDR3 loop is CDLPDTQYF. The CDR3 nucleotides read TGTGACTTACCGGATACGCAGTATTTT.

V usage is TRBV28 and J usage is TRBJ2-7; D is ambiguous. Trimming cost V 3 bases and J 5 bases, with 8 bases left between them. This CDR3 comprises 12 residues. Germline CDR1 reads MDHEN; CDR2 reads SYDVKM. CDR3 amino acids: CASSFNYDEQYF. In DNA, the CDR3 is TGTGCCAGCAGTTTTAACTACGACGAGCAGTACTTC.

This chain links TRBV29-1 with TRBJ1-5; D gene uncertain. The CDR3 has 13 residues. Trimming removed 4 bases from V and 1 base from J, with 8 bases in between. Germline V gives CDR1 SQVTM, CDR2 ANQGSEA. The CDR3 sequence: CSVGAGSNQPQHF. The CDR3 coding sequence is TGCAGCGTTGGTGCCGGAAGCAATCAGCCCCAGCATTTT.

This clone has just one count. The V call is TRBV30, the J call TRBJ2-7; a possible D gene is TRBD2 (7 bases). Trimming cost V 3 bases and J 2 bases, with 11 bases left between them. Germline CDR1 GTSNPN, CDR2 SVGIG (reference sequence). The CDR3 consists of 13 residues. CDR3 nucleotide sequence: TGTGCCTGGAGGAGGGGGAGGGCCTACGAGCAGTACTTC. Its protein is CAWRRGRAYEQYF.

This sequence joins TRBV30 and TRBJ2-7; the match to TRBD1 covers 7 bases. Per germline, CDR1 GTSNPN and CDR2 SVGIG (reference sequence). The CDR3 has 14 amino acids. The trim removed 2 bases at V and 1 base at J, leaving 5 bases unmatched. CDR3 sequence (DNA): TGTGCCTGGAGTTATAGGGGGCTATCCTACGAGCAGTACTTC. This translates into CAWSYRGLSYEQYF.

V is TRBV5-1 and J is TRBJ1-1; tentatively, D is TRBD1 (6 bases). The germline V gene has CDR1 SGHRS and CDR2 YFSETQ. Trimming shortened V by 0 bases and J by 3 bases, and 12 bases separated the two germline ends. The CDR3 spans 15 residues. Written as DNA, the CDR3 is TGCGCCAGCAGCTTGGGTGCAGGGGCGGACACTGAAGCTTTCTTT. It codes for CASSLGAGADTEAFF.

The chain employs TRBV30 and TRBJ2-3; D possibly corresponds to TRBD1 (5 bases). CDR1 is GTSNPN and CDR2 is SVGIG in the germline V gene (reference sequence). Trimming left V 0 bases short and J 0 bases short, with 13 bases between. The CDR3 consists of 16 residues. The DNA of the CDR3 is TGTGCCTGGAGTGTTGCTCGACAGTCTAGCACAGATACGCAGTATTTT. Encoded protein: CAWSVARQSSTDTQYF.

This clone was observed at least ten times. V usage is TRBV30 and J usage is TRBJ1-4; D is unclear. The CDR3 has 15 residues. Trimming removed 0 bases from V and 4 bases from J, with 12 bases in between. Germline lookup yields CDR1 GTSNPN and CDR2 SVGIG (reference sequence). This chain's CDR3 is CAWSVRSGYNEKLFF. The CDR3 nucleotides are TGTGCCTGGAGTGTACGATCCGGCTATAATGAAAAACTGTTTTTT.

V and J are TRBV5-1 and TRBJ2-7; the D gene is possibly TRBD2 (5 bases). The V gene's germline CDR1 is SGHRS and CDR2 YFSETQ. With 0 bases removed from V and 0 bases from J, the gap between germline ends came to 13 bases. The CDR3 is 16 residues long. In DNA form, the CDR3 reads TGCGCCAGCAGCTTGGTTCCGGTGGAGGACTCCTACGAGCAGTACTTC. Encoded protein: CASSLVPVEDSYEQYF.

V usage is TRBV2 and J usage is TRBJ1-1, with 8 bases aligning to TRBD1. Germline assignment: CDR1 SNHLY and CDR2 FYNNEI. V shed 11 bases, J shed 6 bases, and the junction held 5 bases outside the gene matches. There are 11 residues in the CDR3. This chain's CDR3 is CAGSGQAEAFF. The CDR3, as DNA: TGTGCCGGTTCGGGACAGGCTGAAGCTTTCTTT. Complete variable domain (other parts from reference TRBV2 and TRBJ1-1): EPEVTQTPSHQVTQMGQEVILRCVPISNHLYFYWYRQILGQKVEFLVSFYNNEISEKSEIFDDQFSVERPDGSNFTLKIRSTKLEDSAMYFCAGSGQAEAFFGQGTRLTVV.

The chain couples TRBV7-9 to TRBJ2-1, with D perhaps being TRBD1 or TRBD2 (6 bases each). The V end was cut by 8 bases, the J end by 5 bases, with 13 bases between. Germline values: CDR1 SEHNR, CDR2 FQNEAQ (reference sequence). The CDR3 is 13 residues long. The CDR3: CASRGGNNNEQFF. The CDR3 DNA follows: TGTGCCAGCCGAGGGGGGAACAACAATGAGCAGTTCTTC.

The J gene is TRBJ2-1, the V gene TRBV9; 7 bases align to TRBD2. The CDR3 has 16 amino acids. After removal of 0 bases from V and 0 bases from J, the junction contained 3 bases not matched to a gene. CDR1 and CDR2 from the germline V gene are SGDLS and YYNGEE. In DNA, the CDR3 is TGTGCCAGCAGCGTAGGCGGGAGCAGCTCCTACAATGAGCAGTTCTTC. This encodes CASSVGGSSSYNEQFF.

This clone has a single count. The gene calls are TRBV7-2 and TRBJ2-5; TRBD1 might be the D (5 bases). Germline assignment: CDR1 SGHTA and CDR2 FQGNSA. Trimming removed 5 bases at V and 1 base at J, with 17 bases between. This CDR3 comprises 16 residues. The CDR3 protein is CASSLRPRGLQETQYF. The CDR3 region has the DNA TGTGCCAGCAGCCTCCGGCCTAGGGGCCTCCAAGAGACCCAGTACTTC.

This chain joins TRBV5-1 and TRBJ2-1; a weak D match, TRBD2 (5 bases). The CDR3 totals 16 residues. V dropped 4 bases and J dropped 10 bases, with 24 bases sitting between them. Looked up from germline, CDR1 is SGHRS and CDR2 is YFSETQ. The CDR3 DNA is TGCGCCAGCAGCCGAGGACGCCCCGAACTCGGAGGAGAGCAGTTCTTC. The encoded protein is CASSRGRPELGGEQFF. The variable domain in full, completed from reference TRBV5-1 and TRBJ2-1, reads KAGVTQTPRYLIKTRGQQVTLSCSPISGHRSVSWYQQTPGQGLQFLFEYFSETQRNKGNFPGRFSGRQFSNSRSEMNVSTLELGDSALYLCASSRGRPELGGEQFFGPGTRLTVL.

The rearrangement links TRBV7-2 to TRBJ2-3; D remains ambiguous. CDR3 length equals 14 residues. V was pared by 1 base and J by 6 bases, with 11 bases between. Per germline, CDR1 SGHTA and CDR2 FQGNSA. The CDR3 is CASSLGAEEDTQYF. Here the CDR3 DNA reads TGTGCCAGCAGCTTAGGGGCCGAGGAGGATACGCAGTATTTT.

J is TRBJ1-1 and V is TRBV5-4, with D perhaps TRBD1 (5 bases). The V gene's germline CDR1 is SGHNT and CDR2 YYREEE (reference sequence). The CDR3 is made up of 13 amino acids. The V end was cut by 2 bases, the J end by 2 bases, with 7 bases between. The CDR3 nucleotides are TGTGCCAGCAGCTTAGGGGCTAACACTGAAGCTTTCTTT. It codes for CASSLGANTEAFF.

This chain joins TRBV2 and TRBJ2-3; D is uncertain. Trimming took 5 bases from V and 4 from J, leaving 7 bases between them. CDR1 and CDR2 from the germline V gene are SNHLY and FYNNEI. The CDR3 loop spans 12 amino acids. The CDR3 nucleotides read TGTGCCAGCAGTCGGAGTCCAGATACGCAGTATTTT. This translates into CASSRSPDTQYF. The whole variable domain, filled in from reference TRBV2 and TRBJ2-3, reads EPEVTQTPSHQVTQMGQEVILRCVPISNHLYFYWYRQILGQKVEFLVSFYNNEISEKSEIFDDQFSVERPDGSNFTLKIRSTKLEDSAMYFCASSRSPDTQYFGPGTRLTVL.

The CDR3 spells CASEASPNTGELFF. In DNA form, the CDR3 reads TGTGCCAGCGAGGCATCCCCCAACACCGGGGAGCTGTTTTTT. This sequence joins TRBV2 and TRBJ2-2; D unclear. The germline gives CDR1 SNHLY, CDR2 FYNNEI. This CDR3 contains 14 residues. The ends were cut back, 8 bases at V and 2 bases at J, with 12 bases in the middle.

The chain has TRBV21-1 and TRBJ1-2. TRBV21-1 represents a pseudogene. The CDR3 has 14 amino acids. This chain's CDR3 is CASSKGPVNYGYTF. Here the CDR3 DNA reads TGTGCCAGCAGCAAAGGACCAGTTAACTATGGCTACACCTTC.

For the CDR3, the DNA is TGTGCCAGCAGCTTCCCGGGACAGGGGGCTTACGAGCAGTACTTC. It encodes CASSFPGQGAYEQYF. The chain combines TRBV7-2 with TRBJ2-7, with TRBD1 identical over 12 bases. The CDR3 runs 15 residues. Trimming cost V 3 bases and J 4 bases; bases outside gene matches: 4. Germline assignment: CDR1 SGHTA and CDR2 FQGNSA.

J is TRBJ1-6 and V is TRBV5-6; D not certain. This CDR3 has 12 amino acids. V gave up 4 bases and J gave up 11 bases, with 10 bases separating them. Germline V gives CDR1 SGHDT, CDR2 YYEEEE. CDR3 protein: CASSETGAPLHF. For the CDR3, the DNA is TGTGCCAGCAGCGAGACCGGGGCACCCCTCCACTTT.

The chain carries TRBV4-1 and TRBJ2-2, with TRBD2 matching 13 bases. Germline V gene lookup returns CDR1 MGHRA and CDR2 YSYEKL. Losses at the gene ends were 4 bases for V and 5 bases for J; bases not matched to a gene: 10. This CDR3 comprises 18 residues. CDR3 sequence reads: CASSLRTSGGRRTGELFF. The CDR3 DNA is TGCGCCAGCAGCCTGCGGACTAGCGGGGGCCGGAGGACCGGGGAGCTGTTTTTT.

Here the CDR3 reads CATRQDYGYTF. CDR3 sequence (DNA): TGTGCCACCCGACAGGACTATGGCTACACCTTC. The chain employs TRBV28 and TRBJ1-2; the D gene is possibly TRBD1 (6 bases). V gave up 10 bases and J gave up 3 bases, with 9 bases separating them. The CDR3 length is 11 residues. Germline CDR1 MDHEN, CDR2 SYDVKM.

The chain combines TRBV7-2 with TRBJ2-2; tentative D call: TRBD2 (6 bases). The CDR3 totals 15 residues. Germline CDR1 SGHTA, CDR2 FQGNSA. V lost 6 bases to trimming and J lost 1 base, with 12 bases between them. The DNA for the CDR3 is TGTGCCAGCAGGGAGAGCGGGCAGAACACCGGGGAGCTGTTTTTT. Translation: CASRESGQNTGELFF.

This chain joins TRBV7-8 and TRBJ1-5; D ambiguous. Germline CDR1 SGHVS, CDR2 FQNEAQ. V gave up 6 bases and J gave up 2 bases, with 11 bases separating them. This CDR3 contains 14 residues. DNA of the CDR3: TGTGCCAGCAGTGGCCAGGCGGGCAATCAGCCCCAGCATTTT. Translation gives CASSGQAGNQPQHF. Complete variable domain (other parts from reference TRBV7-8 and TRBJ1-5): GAGVSQSPRYKVAKRGQDVALRCDPISGHVSLFWYQQALGQGPEFLTYFQNEAQLDKSGLPSDRFFAERPEGSVSTLKIQRTQQEDSAVYLCASSGQAGNQPQHFGDGTRLSIL.

The CDR3, as DNA: TGTGCCAGCAGTTTCGGCAGTTCCACAGATACGCAGTATTTT. This encodes CASSFGSSTDTQYF. V usage is TRBV27 and J usage is TRBJ2-3, with D hard to call. The germline V gene has CDR1 MNHEY and CDR2 SMNVEV (reference sequence). The V end lost 3 bases, the J end lost 2 bases, and 9 bases lay between the germline ends. CDR3 size: 14 residues.

In DNA form, the CDR3 reads TGTGCCAGCAGCCCACCTGGACAGGGGGTCTCTGGAAACACCATATATTTT. Protein sequence: CASSPPGQGVSGNTIYF. The chain recombines TRBV7-6 with TRBJ1-3, with 10 bases identical to TRBD1. V lost 5 bases, J lost 0 bases, and 7 bases stayed unmatched. Germline V gene lookup returns CDR1 SGHVS and CDR2 FNYEAQ. The CDR3 sequence is 17 residues long.